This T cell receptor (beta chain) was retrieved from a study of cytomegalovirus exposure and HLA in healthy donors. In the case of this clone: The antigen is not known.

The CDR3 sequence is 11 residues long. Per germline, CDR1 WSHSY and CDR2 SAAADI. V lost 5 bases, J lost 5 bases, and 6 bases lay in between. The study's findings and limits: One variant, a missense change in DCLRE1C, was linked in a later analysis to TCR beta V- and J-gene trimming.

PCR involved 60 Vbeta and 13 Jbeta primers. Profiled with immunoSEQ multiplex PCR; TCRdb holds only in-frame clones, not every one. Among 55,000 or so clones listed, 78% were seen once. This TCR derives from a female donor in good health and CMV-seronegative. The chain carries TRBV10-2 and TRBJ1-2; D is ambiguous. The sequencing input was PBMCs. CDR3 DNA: TGCGCCAGCAGTAGAGGGTATGGCTACACCTTC. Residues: CASSRGYGYTF.